This entry describes one T cell receptor (beta chain). The sample originates from a study of T cells in Graves' hyperthyroidism and ophthalmopathy. The V gene's germline CDR1 is DFQATT and CDR2 SNEGSKA (reference sequence). With 6 bases clipped from V and 2 bases from J, the junction kept 7 bases outside the gene matches. The CDR3 is made up of 13 amino acids. Authors of the study amplified TCR beta CDR3 regions from RNA transcripts. With the HTBI primer set, the TCR CDR3 went through a first round of RT-PCR. TCRdb re-called the multiplex PCR reads through MiXCR, storing one row per CDR3 protein. This sample yields fewer than 650,000 distinct CDR3 sequences, of which around 43% are seen a single time; around 47% belongs to the top ten.

This TCR was sampled from an adult woman with Graves' disease, either hyperthyroidism or ophthalmopathy (not recorded which). This rearrangement joins TRBV20-1 to TRBJ2-7, with 7 positions matching TRBD1. The sequenced sample consisted of peripheral blood or thyroid tissue (not recorded which). In DNA, the CDR3 is TGCAGTGCGACCGGGACAGAACCCTACGAGCAGTACTTC. Translated, it gives CSATGTEPYEQYF.